This paragraph covers one T cell receptor (beta chain) sequence. The data belong to a study of patients and donors after allogeneic stem cell transplantation. V shed 3 bases and J shed 9 bases, with 6 bases lying between them. Germline V lookup: CDR1 MDHEN, CDR2 SYDVKM. The CDR3 runs to 11 residues. A single record per CDR3 protein comes from TCRdb applying MiXCR to the RT-PCR reads. This table has 100,000 to 130,000 distinct CDR3 sequences, 35% appearing once. The chain recombines TRBV28 with TRBJ2-1; no clear D. Sequencing was done on a sample of blood, either unsorted or a sorted T cell fraction (not recorded which). This clonotype was sampled from a human donor who was either an allogeneic HSCT recipient or a stem cell or donor lymphocyte infusion donor (not recorded which). It is not recorded whose cells these are; they may come from a transplant donor. This CDR3 reads CASSFRSEQFF. The CDR3 region has the DNA TGTGCCAGCAGTTTTAGGAGTGAGCAGTTCTTC.